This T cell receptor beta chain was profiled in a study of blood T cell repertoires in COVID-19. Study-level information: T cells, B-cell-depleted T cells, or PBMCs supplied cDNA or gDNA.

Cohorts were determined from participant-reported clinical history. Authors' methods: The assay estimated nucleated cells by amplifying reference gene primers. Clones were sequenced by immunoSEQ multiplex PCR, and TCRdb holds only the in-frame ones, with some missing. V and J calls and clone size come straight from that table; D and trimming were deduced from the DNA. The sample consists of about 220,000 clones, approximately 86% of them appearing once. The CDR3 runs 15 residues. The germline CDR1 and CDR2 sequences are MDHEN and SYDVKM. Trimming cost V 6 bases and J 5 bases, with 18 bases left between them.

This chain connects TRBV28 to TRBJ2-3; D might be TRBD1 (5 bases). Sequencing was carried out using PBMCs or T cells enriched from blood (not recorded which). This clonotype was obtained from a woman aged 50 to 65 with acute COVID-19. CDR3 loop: CASSPPVGPQDTQYF. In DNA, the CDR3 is TGTGCCAGCAGCCCACCCGTGGGGCCCCAAGATACGCAGTATTTT.